A single sample is the source of the 20 T cell receptor beta chains below, sequenced in a study of CD8 T cells in Susac syndrome. When the RNA was reverse transcribed, random hexamers were used with an input of about 0.5 to 1 ug. One entry per CDR3 protein results from TCRdb running MiXCR on the immunoSEQ multiplex PCR reads. The repertoire holds roughly 190,000 distinct CDR3 sequences, with approximately 96% as singletons. Sequenced: CD4+ T cells from PBMCs. These receptors were obtained from a human donor with Susac syndrome.

The V and J genes are TRBV18 and TRBJ2-7; weak D call: TRBD1 (6 bases). Germline V lookup: CDR1 KGHSH, CDR2 LQKENI. V dropped 2 bases and J dropped 3 bases, with 11 bases sitting between them. The CDR3 sequence is 14 residues long. CDR3 in amino acids: CASSPRTALYEQYF. The CDR3 coding sequence is TGTGCCAGCTCACCAAGGACAGCCCTCTACGAGCAGTACTTC. Complete variable domain (other parts from reference TRBV18 and TRBJ2-7): NAGVMQNPRHLVRRRGQEARLRCSPMKGHSHVYWYRQLPEEGLKFMVYLQKENIIDESGMPKERFSAEFPKEGPSILRIQQVVRGDSAAYFCASSPRTALYEQYFGPGTRLTVT.

Concerning this clonotype: At one of its ends the junction is not consistent with the germline gene, which may arise from a read error. The chain employs TRBV2 and TRBJ2-7; 7 bases line up with TRBD2. CDR1 SNHLY and CDR2 FYNNEI come from the germline V gene. This CDR3 is built from 13 residues. In DNA form, the CDR3 reads TGTGCCAGCAGGGAAGGACTAGGTCACGAGCAGTACTTC. Protein product: CASREGLGHEQYF.

CDR3 in DNA: TGTGCCAGCAGCGTAGGGGTCGGGGGAACTTACAATGAGCAGTTCTTC. It specifies CASSVGVGGTYNEQFF. This chain uses TRBV9 with TRBJ2-1; D might be TRBD2 (6 bases). Germline V gene sequence: CDR1 SGDLS, CDR2 YYNGEE. Trimming cost V 0 bases and J 4 bases, with 14 bases left between them. This CDR3 comprises 16 residues.

The CDR3, as DNA: TGTGCCAGCAGCTTAAAGGGACAGGGGAGCAATCAGCCCCAGCATTTT. Protein product: CASSLKGQGSNQPQHF. V is TRBV7-9 and J is TRBJ1-5, with 10 bases fitting TRBD1. The J segment lost 1 base and the V segment lost 2 bases, leaving 2 bases of the junction unmatched. The CDR3 is 16 residues long. Germline-derived CDR1 and CDR2 are SEHNR and FQNEAQ (reference sequence).

This rearrangement joins TRBV7-9 to TRBJ2-4; D may match TRBD1 or TRBD2 (6 bases each). CDR3 length: 14 residues. V lost 2 bases and J lost 9, with 14 bases in between. The germline V gene encodes CDR1 SEHNR and CDR2 FQNEAQ (reference sequence). Here the CDR3 reads CASSLFRGGGIQYF. CDR3 coding DNA: TGTGCCAGCAGCTTATTTCGAGGAGGGGGCATTCAGTACTTC.

This clonotype was detected a few times. The V gene is TRBV3-1, the J gene TRBJ2-1; D ambiguous. Germline V gene sequence: CDR1 LGHDT, CDR2 YNNKEL (reference sequence). This CDR3 spans 15 amino acids. Trimming pared 0 bases from V and 4 bases from J, leaving 10 bases between. CDR3 bases: TGTGCCAGCAGCCAAGATTCCTTGAGTTACAATGAGCAGTTCTTC. Its protein product is CASSQDSLSYNEQFF.

This chain connects TRBV10-3 to TRBJ2-7; tentatively, D is TRBD1 or TRBD2 (5 bases each). CDR1 is ENHRY, CDR2 SYGVKD, per germline. The CDR3 has 14 residues. The V end was cut by 3 bases, the J end by 5 bases, with 14 bases between. This chain's CDR3 is CAISDGLRGDEQYF. Here the CDR3 DNA reads TGTGCCATCAGTGATGGACTGCGAGGGGACGAGCAGTACTTC.

V is TRBV14 and J is TRBJ2-1; either TRBD1 or TRBD2 may supply D (5 bases each). Germline V gene lookup returns CDR1 SGHDN and CDR2 FVKESK. The V end lost 0 bases, the J end lost 6 bases, and 12 bases lay between the germline ends. CDR3 length: 15 residues. The CDR3 loop is CASSQDPSGLNEQFF. CDR3 DNA: TGTGCCAGCAGCCAAGACCCGTCGGGGCTCAATGAGCAGTTCTTC.

The gene calls are TRBV12-3 or TRBV12-4 and TRBJ2-7; a weak D match, TRBD1 (5 bases). Deletions cut 2 bases from V and 2 bases from J, with 7 bases between. This CDR3 is 13 amino acids long. The CDR3 spells CASSLLQAYEQYF. In nucleotides, the CDR3 is TGTGCCAGCAGTTTATTACAGGCCTACGAGCAGTACTTC.

The J gene is TRBJ2-3, the V gene TRBV7-9, with 8 nucleotides matching TRBD2. The V segment lost 5 bases and the J segment 1 base; nucleotides outside the gene matches: 8. The CDR3 has 16 residues. Per the germline V gene, CDR1 is SEHNR and CDR2 is FQNEAQ (reference sequence). The DNA of the CDR3 is TGTGCCAGCAGCCGGGGACTAGGAATGGGCACAGATACGCAGTATTTT. It translates to CASSRGLGMGTDTQYF.

The chain links TRBV7-3 to TRBJ2-6; weak D call: TRBD2 (6 bases). V was cut by 2 bases and J by 0 bases, with 8 bases left in between. This CDR3 region has 16 residues. Per the germline V gene, CDR1 is SGHTA and CDR2 is FQGTGA. The CDR3 region is CASSLDGGSGANVLTF. CDR3 nucleotides: TGTGCCAGCAGCTTAGACGGGGGCTCTGGGGCCAACGTCCTGACTTTC.

CDR3 sequence (DNA): TGCGCCAGCAGTCAATTCATCCCCCAACAGGTTAACTATGGCTACACCTTC. Its translation: CASSQFIPQQVNYGYTF. The chain recombines TRBV23-1 with TRBJ1-2; the D gene is possibly TRBD1 (5 bases). TRBV23-1 is reported as an ORF; its role is uncertain. With 1 base removed from V and 1 base from J, the gap between germline ends came to 16 bases. The CDR3 is made up of 17 amino acids.

The chain has TRBV12-3 or TRBV12-4 and TRBJ2-3; D uncertain. The V end was cut by 3 bases, the J end by 14 bases, with 15 bases between. CDR3 length: 12 amino acids. CDR3 DNA sequence: TGTGCCAGCAGTTTTCGGACCCACATACGGTATTTT. Its translation is CASSFRTHIRYF.

This rearrangement joins TRBV28 to TRBJ1-2, with D perhaps matching TRBD1 (5 bases). V was pared by 6 bases and J by 8 bases, with 16 bases between. CDR1 is MDHEN, CDR2 SYDVKM, per germline. There are 13 residues in the CDR3. The CDR3 protein is CASRQYEGSGYTF. CDR3 DNA: TGTGCCAGCAGGCAGTACGAGGGGTCGGGCTACACCTTC.

This chain links TRBV10-3 with TRBJ2-3, with 8 bases identical to TRBD1. CDR3 length equals 14 residues. CDR1 is ENHRY and CDR2 is SYGVKD in the germline V gene. Trimming cost V 6 bases and J 1 base; bases outside gene matches: 3. The CDR3 DNA reads as TGTGCCATCAGGCCGGGACAGGGCACAGATACGCAGTATTTT. Protein: CAIRPGQGTDTQYF.

The gene calls are TRBV4-1 and TRBJ2-4; the D gene is possibly TRBD1 (5 bases). CDR3 length: 14 residues. Per the germline V gene, CDR1 is MGHRA and CDR2 is YSYEKL. V lost 6 bases to trimming and J lost 5 bases, with 14 bases between them. CDR3 DNA: TGCGCCAGCAGACACTCCCCGACAGAAAACATTCAGTACTTC. Its protein product is CASRHSPTENIQYF.

The rearrangement uses TRBV5-1 and TRBJ2-5; 9 bases match TRBD1. After removal of 0 bases from V and 5 bases from J, the junction contained 8 bases not matched to a gene. This CDR3 is built from 16 residues. Per the germline V gene, CDR1 is SGHRS and CDR2 is YFSETQ. The CDR3 DNA reads as TGCGCCAGCAGCTTGGAAACAGGGGGCGCAGGGGAGACCCAGTACTTC. Its translation: CASSLETGGAGETQYF.

V is TRBV9 and J is TRBJ2-5; D may match TRBD1 or TRBD2 (5 bases each). Trimming removed 6 bases from V and 0 bases from J, with 9 bases in between. The CDR3 length is 13 residues. The germline V gene encodes CDR1 SGDLS and CDR2 YYNGEE. For the CDR3, the DNA is TGTGCCAGCACCCGGGGCAACCAAGAGACCCAGTACTTC. Translating gives CASTRGNQETQYF.

The chain is built from TRBV7-2 and TRBJ2-7, with 11 bases fitting TRBD2. After removal of 2 bases from V and 1 base from J, the junction contained 7 bases not matched to a gene. The CDR3 totals 17 residues. The germline V gene has CDR1 SGHTA and CDR2 FQGNSA. The CDR3 DNA follows: TGTGCCAGCAGCTTAAATCACCTAGCGGGGGGTTCCTACGAGCAGTACTTC. Protein sequence: CASSLNHLAGGSYEQYF. Complete variable domain (other parts from reference TRBV7-2 and TRBJ2-7): GAGVSQSPSNKVTEKGKDVELRCDPISGHTALYWYRQSLGQGLEFLIYFQGNSAPDKSGLPSDRFSAERTGGSVSTLTIQRTQQEDSAVYLCASSLNHLAGGSYEQYFGPGTRLTVT.

This clonotype was counted once. The chain couples TRBV10-3 to TRBJ2-3; TRBD1 is a possible D gene (5 bases). Trimming took 6 bases from V and 0 from J, leaving 10 bases between them. Per the germline V gene, CDR1 is ENHRY and CDR2 is SYGVKD. The CDR3 spans 14 residues. The CDR3 DNA sequence: TGTGCCATCAGACTACAGGCGAGCACAGATACGCAGTATTTT. It translates to CAIRLQASTDTQYF.